Below, 29 T cell receptor beta chains from the same sample are listed, as sequenced in a study of monozygotic twins with inflammatory bowel disease. TCRdb reprocessed the 5' RACE reads, with one entry per CDR3 protein and no DNA. The sample's table shows about 200,000 distinct CDR3 sequences. Sample: blood. These receptor sequences come from a human donor with ulcerative colitis or Crohn's disease, or a healthy co-twin of an affected twin (not recorded which).

The V and J genes are TRBV18 and TRBJ1-5; TCRdb proposes TRBD1, but this gene call is untestable without DNA. Germline V lookup: CDR1 KGHSH, CDR2 LQKENI. The CDR3 runs to 15 residues. The CDR3 protein is CASSLSPGESQPQHF.

This CDR3 is CASSLNPGTDTQYF. The chain is built from TRBV7-3 and TRBJ2-3. Germline values: CDR1 SGHTA, CDR2 FQGTGA. CDR3 size: 14 residues.

This rearrangement joins TRBV5-1 to TRBJ2-3; with no DNA, the TCRdb D assignment of TRBD1 cannot be verified. Looked up from germline, CDR1 is SGHRS and CDR2 is YFSETQ. This CDR3 contains 18 residues. CDR3: CASSSATRAAPSTDTQYF.

V and J are TRBV5-6 and TRBJ2-5; TCRdb outputs TRBD2, but without DNA this stays unchecked. Germline V CDR1 and CDR2: SGHDT, YYEEEE. The CDR3 has 18 amino acids. CDR3 sequence: CASSLREGSLDGQETQYF.

V gene TRBV11-3 combines with J gene TRBJ2-1; TCRdb designates TRBD2, a call that cannot be tested without DNA. Germline V CDR1 and CDR2: SGHNT, YENEEA. The CDR3 runs 18 residues. CDR3 protein: CASSLDNGIAGDLDEQFF.

This sequence joins TRBV12-3 or TRBV12-4 and TRBJ2-1; without DNA, the TCRdb call of TRBD2 cannot be checked. This CDR3 comprises 15 residues. CDR3 protein: CASRLSGLEMNEQFF.

This sequence joins TRBV28 and TRBJ1-5; TCRdb calls TRBD1, which cannot be checked without DNA. CDR3 size: 14 residues. The germline V gene has CDR1 MDHEN and CDR2 SYDVKM. The CDR3: CASSSQPDRQPQHF.

The chain uses TRBV20-1 and TRBJ2-7; without DNA, the TCRdb call of TRBD2 cannot be checked. CDR1 and CDR2 from the germline V gene are DFQATT and SNEGSKA (reference sequence). This CDR3 spans 15 amino acids. CDR3: CSARPGTSGSYEQYF.

The chain couples TRBV5-1 to TRBJ2-4; TCRdb lists TRBD1, though no DNA is available to test this call. Germline CDR1 reads SGHRS; CDR2 reads YFSETQ. The CDR3 length is 17 residues. The CDR3 spells CASSSGDTGLAKNIQYF.

The chain uses TRBV6-5 and TRBJ2-5; TCRdb reports TRBD1, a call that lacks DNA to check it against. This CDR3 comprises 14 residues. Germline V gene data show CDR1 as MNHEY and CDR2 as SVGAGI. The CDR3 region is CASSYRTVQETQYF.

The rearrangement links TRBV15 to TRBJ1-1. This CDR3 has 15 amino acids. The V gene's germline CDR1 is LNHNV and CDR2 YYDKDF (reference sequence). The CDR3 region is CATSRGSSPGTEAFF.

The rearrangement links TRBV2 to TRBJ1-1; TCRdb proposes TRBD1, but this gene call is untestable without DNA. CDR1 SNHLY and CDR2 FYNNEI come from the germline V gene. The CDR3 extends over 15 amino acids. The CDR3 region is CASSDLRGFYGEAFF. The full variable domain, with the rest looked up from reference TRBV2 and TRBJ1-1, is EPEVTQTPSHQVTQMGQEVILRCVPISNHLYFYWYRQILGQKVEFLVSFYNNEISEKSEIFDDQFSVERPDGSNFTLKIRSTKLEDSAMYFCASSDLRGFYGEAFFGQGTRLTVV.

The J gene is TRBJ2-1, the V gene TRBV5-1; TCRdb's D gene call, TRBD1, goes unchecked for lack of DNA. Germline values: CDR1 SGHRS, CDR2 YFSETQ. There are 13 residues in the CDR3. CDR3 protein: CASSFDTGGEQFF. The whole variable domain, filled in from reference TRBV5-1 and TRBJ2-1, reads KAGVTQTPRYLIKTRGQQVTLSCSPISGHRSVSWYQQTPGQGLQFLFEYFSETQRNKGNFPGRFSGRQFSNSRSEMNVSTLELGDSALYLCASSFDTGGEQFFGPGTRLTVL.

The chain combines TRBV4-1 with TRBJ1-5; TCRdb indicates TRBD1, and absent DNA this call remains unverified. Germline CDR1 reads MGHRA; CDR2 reads YSYEKL. CDR3 length: 15 residues. The CDR3 loop is CASSHYDSTNQPQHF.

This rearrangement joins TRBV11-2 to TRBJ1-1. The CDR3 runs to 12 residues. Germline assignment: CDR1 SGHAT and CDR2 FQNNGV. This CDR3 is CASRQGGTEAFF.

The rearrangement uses TRBV5-1 and TRBJ2-1; TCRdb lists TRBD1, though no DNA is available to test this call. The germline gives CDR1 SGHRS, CDR2 YFSETQ. The CDR3 is 14 amino acids. Here the CDR3 reads CASSPPGAGDEQFF.

The chain links TRBV12-3 or TRBV12-4 to TRBJ1-1; TCRdb gives TRBD1 as the D gene, but with no DNA this cannot be confirmed. This CDR3 has 17 amino acids. The CDR3 sequence is CASVEGQGAATRLEAFF.

V gene TRBV7-8 combines with J gene TRBJ2-3; TCRdb's D call, TRBD2, is unchecked because there is no DNA. The CDR3 runs 16 residues. Per the germline V gene, CDR1 is SGHVS and CDR2 is FQNEAQ. The CDR3 loop reads CASSPRTSGGADTQYF.

The rearrangement uses TRBV5-6 and TRBJ1-2. There are 15 residues in the CDR3. The germline V gene has CDR1 SGHDT and CDR2 YYEEEE. CDR3: CASSFAVLGNYGYTF.

The J gene is TRBJ2-6, the V gene TRBV12-3 or TRBV12-4. The CDR3 spans 17 residues. The CDR3 region is CASSLALVNSGANVLTF.

This chain uses TRBV5-1 with TRBJ1-1; without DNA, the TCRdb call of TRBD1 cannot be checked. This CDR3 region has 15 residues. The germline CDR1 and CDR2 sequences are SGHRS and YFSETQ. The CDR3 loop is CASSLGDKGTVGAFF.

The chain employs TRBV5-1 and TRBJ2-2; TCRdb indicates TRBD2, and absent DNA this call remains unverified. The V gene's germline CDR1 is SGHRS and CDR2 YFSETQ. The CDR3 totals 14 residues. This CDR3 is CASSLEGFTGELFF.

This chain's CDR3 is CASSPRGAGELFF. The gene calls are TRBV7-2 and TRBJ2-2. The CDR3 totals 13 residues. Germline V lookup: CDR1 SGHTA, CDR2 FQGNSA.

The rearrangement uses TRBV5-1 and TRBJ1-6; there is no DNA to check the TCRdb D call of TRBD1. CDR1 is SGHRS and CDR2 is YFSETQ in the germline V gene. The CDR3 loop spans 15 amino acids. This CDR3 reads CASSLNPGARSPLHF.

CDR3 loop: CASSRTPLNGNTEAFF. The chain couples TRBV5-1 to TRBJ1-1. CDR3 size: 16 residues. CDR1 and CDR2 from the germline V gene are SGHRS and YFSETQ. Supplemented by reference TRBV5-1 and TRBJ1-1, the full variable domain reads KAGVTQTPRYLIKTRGQQVTLSCSPISGHRSVSWYQQTPGQGLQFLFEYFSETQRNKGNFPGRFSGRQFSNSRSEMNVSTLELGDSALYLCASSRTPLNGNTEAFFGQGTRLTVV.

This chain joins TRBV7-9 and TRBJ1-5. The CDR3 is 12 residues long. Per the germline V gene, CDR1 is SEHNR and CDR2 is FQNEAQ (reference sequence). The CDR3 here is CASSLPNQPQHF.

V is TRBV18 and J is TRBJ1-5. This CDR3 is 17 amino acids long. Per the germline V gene, CDR1 is KGHSH and CDR2 is LQKENI. CDR3 loop: CASSPAAASTSEQPQHF.

The genes are TRBV7-2 and TRBJ2-7; TCRdb calls TRBD1, which cannot be checked without DNA. The germline CDR1 and CDR2 sequences are SGHTA and FQGNSA. The CDR3 is made up of 14 amino acids. CDR3 region: CASSLGTGVGEQYF.

CDR3 region: CASSLRWNTEAFF. V and J are TRBV7-9 and TRBJ1-1. This CDR3 region has 13 residues. Per germline, CDR1 SEHNR and CDR2 FQNEAQ (reference sequence).